The 2 T cell receptor beta chains reported below all come from one sample, sequenced in a study of identical twins (dated by TCRdb to 2016 to 2017). Library preparation used 5' RACE. The sequencer listed for this sample is Illumina HiSeq 2000. The public sequencing data were trimmed at Q25 with fastp and processed into clonotypes with MiXCR by TCRdb, which kept only in-frame beta chains. Rows matching on CDR3 protein sequence are summarized as one entry with the most common DNA and genes. The sample table shows under 900,000 distinct CDR3 sequences, and about 20% are seen once. The ten biggest clones cover roughly 13% of the sample. These data were also filed under a second study, of T cells expressing NK-cell markers.

The sample was PBMCs. These receptors were collected from a woman aged 18 to 35 in good health.

This clonotype was found a few times. The chain combines TRBV6-5 with TRBJ2-5, with D maybe TRBD1 (6 bases). V lost 0 bases to trimming and J lost 3 bases, with 14 bases between them. Germline V gene sequence: CDR1 MNHEY, CDR2 SVGAGI. CDR3 size: 16 residues. CDR3 coding DNA: TGTGCCAGCAGTTACTCGAGGTTTAGGACAGAAGAGACCCAGTACTTC. Its protein product is CASSYSRFRTEETQYF.

This clonotype turned up a few times. The chain uses TRBV7-2 and TRBJ2-1; no firm D call. Trimming left V 5 bases short and J 7 bases short, with 18 bases between. CDR1 and CDR2 (germline): SGHTA, FQGNSA. CDR3 size: 15 residues. CDR3 sequence (DNA): TGTGCCAGCAGCCCCAACCCCCGGTTAAGGAATGAGCAGTTCTTC. This encodes CASSPNPRLRNEQFF. Filled out from reference TRBV7-2 and TRBJ2-1, the complete variable domain reads GAGVSQSPSNKVTEKGKDVELRCDPISGHTALYWYRQSLGQGLEFLIYFQGNSAPDKSGLPSDRFSAERTGGSVSTLTIQRTQQEDSAVYLCASSPNPRLRNEQFFGPGTRLTVL.